These T cell receptor beta chains were read from a single sample in a study of T cell responses to AZD1222 COVID-19 vaccine. Clones were read by immunoSEQ multiplex PCR, and TCRdb kept only the in-frame ones, dropping some. The data contain 95,000 to 150,000 clones, approximately 90% of them seen just once; the ten biggest clones take up around 10%. Here the sequenced sample was peripheral blood, taken on day 0 of MenACWY control vaccination. These receptors were taken from an adult in good health. Both conserved end residues are part of each CDR3. The D gene is left open where the match is weak. Clone size is given for some rows only: seen once, a few or many times, or a class if the clone is expanded.

>NA|TRBJ1-2|NA|TRBV23-1
CASSPPHAAIYGYTF
TGCGCCAGCAGTCCGCCCCATGCAGCTATCTATGGCTACACCTTC
>once|TRBJ2-3|TRBD2|TRBV7-2
CASSFGLAGGTDTQYF
TGTGCCAGCAGCTTTGGACTAGCGGGGGGCACAGATACGCAGTATTTT
>once|TRBJ2-3|NA|TRBV4-3
CASSLLTGLDTQYF
TGCGCCAGCAGCCTTCTTACGGGACTCGATACGCAGTATTTT
>NA|TRBJ2-1|NA|TRBV5-6
CASSSVREPYNEQFF
TGTGCCAGCAGCTCCGTGAGGGAACCCTACAATGAGCAGTTCTTC
>NA|TRBJ1-2|NA|TRBV6-4
CASSDSHYGYTF
TGTGCCAGCAGTGACTCCCACTATGGCTACACCTTC
>NA|TRBJ2-3|NA|TRBV12-3/TRBV12-4
CASRQDPDTQYF
TGTGCCAGCAGGCAAGACCCAGATACGCAGTATTTT
>NA|TRBJ1-1|NA|TRBV19
CASSITVMNTEAFF
TGTGCCAGTAGTATAACAGTTATGAACACTGAAGCTTTCTTT
>NA|TRBJ1-5|TRBD1|TRBV6-5
CASSSGQFNQPQHF
TGTGCCAGCAGCTCGGGACAGTTCAATCAGCCCCAGCATTTT
>NA|TRBJ1-6|NA|TRBV7-9
CASSPGKGSYNSPLHF
TGTGCCAGCAGCCCCGGGAAGGGGTCCTATAATTCACCCCTCCACTTT
>NA|TRBJ2-7|NA|TRBV5-1
CASSLGGTGTYEQYF
TGCGCCAGCAGCTTGGGGGGGACGGGAACCTACGAGCAGTACTTC
>few|TRBJ1-1|NA|TRBV28
CASSSGSTEAFF
TGTGCCAGCAGTTCAGGGTCCACTGAAGCTTTCTTT
>NA|TRBJ1-1|NA|TRBV7-9
CASSPQGRTEAFF
TGTGCCAGCAGCCCGCAGGGGCGTACTGAAGCTTTCTTT